Listed here are 21 T cell receptor beta chains from one sample, sequenced in a study of blood T cell repertoires in COVID-19. Using immunoSEQ multiplex PCR, the repertoire was profiled, and TCRdb retains in-frame clones only, with some absent. The sample has 130,000 to 150,000 clones, 65% to 85% seen once. Input material: PBMCs or T cells enriched from blood (not recorded which). Receptors were obtained from a woman aged 45-65 years who had been exposed to COVID-19.

This chain links TRBV20-1 with TRBJ2-1; D remains ambiguous. From germline, CDR1 is DFQATT and CDR2 SNEGSKA (reference sequence). This CDR3 comprises 10 residues. Trimming pared 5 bases from V and 6 bases from J, leaving 5 bases between. The CDR3 is CSAPLNEQFF. CDR3 in DNA: TGCAGTGCTCCCCTCAATGAGCAGTTCTTC.

The J gene is TRBJ2-3, the V gene TRBV10-3; D may be TRBD1 (6 bases). The germline CDR1 and CDR2 sequences are ENHRY and SYGVKD. V lost 0 bases and J lost 6, with 13 bases in between. The CDR3 is made up of 15 amino acids. In DNA, the CDR3 is TGTGCCATCAGTGAGTCTAGGGGGACGAAGGATACGCAGTATTTT. Translation: CAISESRGTKDTQYF.

V and J are TRBV7-2 and TRBJ1-3; D perhaps matches TRBD1 (6 bases). V was clipped by 4 bases and J by 4 bases, with 14 bases between them. Per germline, CDR1 SGHTA and CDR2 FQGNSA. This CDR3 has 15 amino acids. The CDR3 DNA sequence: TGTGCCAGCAGCTCCGTGGGGGCTGGCGGAAACACCATATATTTT. Protein product: CASSSVGAGGNTIYF.

This clone was counted a few times. This sequence joins TRBV11-2 and TRBJ1-3, with D possibly TRBD1 on 5 matching bases. The V gene lost 2 bases and the J gene lost 0 bases, with 17 bases spanning the gap. The CDR3 consists of 18 residues. Germline V gene data show CDR1 as SGHAT and CDR2 as FQNNGV. The chain's CDR3 is CASSLSLSGGTSGNTIYF. In nucleotides, the CDR3 is TGTGCCAGCAGCTTATCCCTTTCGGGGGGGACCTCTGGAAACACCATATATTTT.

The chain recombines TRBV5-1 with TRBJ2-5; D gene uncertain. The CDR3 runs to 12 residues. Germline V CDR1 and CDR2: SGHRS, YFSETQ. The V gene lost 0 bases and the J gene lost 5 bases, with 5 bases spanning the gap. DNA for the CDR3: TGCGCCAGCAGCTTGGCCGGGGAGACCCAGTACTTC. Protein product: CASSLAGETQYF.

This chain links TRBV3-1 (or the pseudogene TRBV3-2) with TRBJ1-1; D not resolved. V gave up 4 bases and J gave up 0 bases, with 9 bases separating them. The CDR3 totals 14 residues. Per the germline V gene, CDR1 is LGHDT and CDR2 is YNNKEL (reference sequence). CDR3 bases: TGTGCCAGCAGCCCACAGCGGCTGAACACTGAAGCTTTCTTT. Protein: CASSPQRLNTEAFF.

A few counts support this clone. The V gene is TRBV14, the J gene TRBJ2-7, with D uncertain. The CDR3 is made up of 13 amino acids. Trimming removed 0 bases from V and 5 bases from J, with 8 bases in between. Germline values: CDR1 SGHDN, CDR2 FVKESK. The CDR3 nucleotides are TGTGCCAGCAGCCAAGACAGGCGTAACGAGCAGTACTTC. Translation gives CASSQDRRNEQYF.

V usage is TRBV2 and J usage is TRBJ2-1, with TRBD1 matching over 11 bases. The CDR3 spans 15 residues. The germline V gene encodes CDR1 SNHLY and CDR2 FYNNEI. V was clipped by 3 bases and J by 10 bases; unmatched bases: 8. Written as DNA, the CDR3 is TGTGCCAGCAGTGAGAGTGGACAGGGGGCGAGCGAGCAGTTCTTC. Amino acids: CASSESGQGASEQFF.

J is TRBJ1-2 and V is TRBV14, with D possibly TRBD1 on 5 matching bases. The CDR3 consists of 17 residues. Trimming pared 3 bases from V and 0 bases from J, leaving 17 bases between. Germline CDR1 is SGHDN and CDR2 is FVKESK. The CDR3 here is CASSQRGRAHSNYGYTF. CDR3 in DNA: TGTGCCAGCAGCCAGCGGGGCAGGGCCCATTCTAACTATGGCTACACCTTC.

The chain uses TRBV5-4 and TRBJ2-3, with D unclear. This CDR3 contains 14 residues. In germline, CDR1 is SGHNT, CDR2 YYREEE (reference sequence). Trimming pared 0 bases from V and 2 bases from J, leaving 7 bases between. This chain's CDR3 is CASSLDRFTDTQYF. The CDR3 nucleotides are TGTGCCAGCAGCTTGGACCGGTTCACAGATACGCAGTATTTT.

The CDR3 DNA reads as TGTGCCAGCTCACTTCCGGGACTAGCGGGGGGTATCCCCTACAATGAGCAGTTCTTC. Protein: CASSLPGLAGGIPYNEQFF. This sequence joins TRBV18 and TRBJ2-1, with 15 bases matching TRBD2. V lost 4 bases to trimming and J lost 2 bases; unmatched junction nucleotides: 9. Per germline, CDR1 KGHSH and CDR2 LQKENI. The CDR3 runs 19 residues. The whole variable domain, remainder taken from reference TRBV18 and TRBJ2-1, is NAGVMQNPRHLVRRRGQEARLRCSPMKGHSHVYWYRQLPEEGLKFMVYLQKENIIDESGMPKERFSAEFPKEGPSILRIQQVVRGDSAAYFCASSLPGLAGGIPYNEQFFGPGTRLTVL.

The rearrangement uses TRBV27 and TRBJ1-5; D is ambiguous. The CDR3 loop spans 14 amino acids. The V end lost 3 bases, the J end lost 6 bases, and 12 bases lay between the germline ends. Germline assignment: CDR1 MNHEY and CDR2 SMNVEV (reference sequence). Written as DNA, the CDR3 is TGTGCCAGCAGTTTTCATGGTCGGGGTCAGCCCCAGCATTTT. Amino acids: CASSFHGRGQPQHF.

This sequence joins TRBV29-1 and TRBJ2-7, with 7 bases that match TRBD1. The CDR3 is 12 residues long. Looked up from germline, CDR1 is SQVTM and CDR2 is ANQGSEA. The V and J ends lost 4 bases and 3 bases, in that order; junction bases with no gene match: 3. The CDR3 DNA follows: TGCAGCGTTGGGGACAGTATCTACGAGCAGTACTTC. It yields the protein CSVGDSIYEQYF.

The chain is built from TRBV5-1 and TRBJ1-1, with 9 bases fitting TRBD1. There are 15 residues in the CDR3. Germline-derived CDR1 and CDR2 are SGHRS and YFSETQ. V shed 4 bases and J 3 bases; nucleotides not matched to a gene: 7. As DNA, the CDR3 is TGCGCCAGCAGCACATCCGGGACAGGGTACACTGAAGCTTTCTTT. Translating gives CASSTSGTGYTEAFF.

In DNA form, the CDR3 reads TGTGCCAGCTCACCTCGGATAGCGGGGAGCACAGATACGCAGTATTTT. Translating it yields CASSPRIAGSTDTQYF. The V and J genes are TRBV18 and TRBJ2-3; 8 bases map to TRBD2. CDR3 length: 16 amino acids. V shed 3 bases and J 0 bases; nucleotides not matched to a gene: 5. The germline CDR1 and CDR2 sequences are KGHSH and LQKENI.

CDR3 sequence (DNA): TGTGCCAGCAGCTTAGCTTCCGGGGGGAACACTGAAGCTTTCTTT. Amino acid sequence: CASSLASGGNTEAFF. The rearrangement links TRBV7-9 to TRBJ1-1; weak D call: TRBD1 (5 bases). Deletions cut 0 bases from V and 1 base from J, with 9 bases between. Germline values: CDR1 SEHNR, CDR2 FQNEAQ (reference sequence). The CDR3 length is 15 residues.

In this sample, this clone turned up a few times. The gene calls are TRBV4-1 and TRBJ1-5; 7 bases agree with TRBD1. The CDR3 is 16 amino acids. Germline values: CDR1 MGHRA, CDR2 YSYEKL. J lost 1 base, V lost 0 bases, and 3 bases had no gene match. The CDR3 DNA is TGCGCCAGCAGCCAAGAGGTGGGACAGAGCAATCAGCCCCAGCATTTT. Amino acid sequence: CASSQEVGQSNQPQHF.

The chain carries TRBV15 and TRBJ1-1, with 8 bases that match TRBD1. The germline V gene has CDR1 LNHNV and CDR2 YYDKDF (reference sequence). This CDR3 has 15 residues. The ends lost 2 bases at V and 4 bases at J; junction bases unmatched: 6. The CDR3 DNA follows: TGTGCCACCAGCAGACTAAGGACAGGGATCACTGAAGCTTTCTTT. It specifies CATSRLRTGITEAFF.

This sequence joins TRBV10-3 and TRBJ2-2; a weak D match, TRBD2 (5 bases). Germline V gene data show CDR1 as ENHRY and CDR2 as SYGVKD. The ends were cut back, 3 bases at V and 6 bases at J, with 20 bases in the middle. The CDR3 runs 17 residues. CDR3 loop: CAISDYGGHSDAGELFF. CDR3 sequence (DNA): TGTGCCATCAGTGATTATGGCGGGCATAGCGATGCCGGGGAGCTGTTTTTT.

The CDR3 DNA follows: TGTGCCAGCAGCCATTACGCGGGGCTGTCCTACAATGAGCAGTTCTTC. Translated, it gives CASSHYAGLSYNEQFF. The chain joins TRBV3-1 (or the pseudogene TRBV3-2) to TRBJ2-1; a possible D gene is TRBD2 (6 bases). V lost 3 bases, J lost 1 base, and 13 bases lay in between. The CDR3 loop spans 16 amino acids. Germline-derived CDR1 and CDR2 are LGHDT and YNNKEL (reference sequence).

The chain recombines TRBV6-1 with TRBJ1-4; possibly TRBD1 for D (6 bases). Germline V gene data show CDR1 as MNHNS and CDR2 as SASEGT. V lost 2 bases and J 14 bases, leaving 24 bases between the germline ends. The CDR3 contains 16 residues. CDR3 sequence reads: CASSERRGGGAGQLFF. CDR3 coding DNA: TGTGCCAGCAGTGAAAGGCGTGGGGGGGGCGCGGGTCAGCTGTTTTTT.